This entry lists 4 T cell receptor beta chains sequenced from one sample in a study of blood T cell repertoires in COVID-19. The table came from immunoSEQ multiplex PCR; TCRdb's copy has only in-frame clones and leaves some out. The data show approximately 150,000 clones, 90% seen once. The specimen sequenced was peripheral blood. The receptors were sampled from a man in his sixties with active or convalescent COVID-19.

The CDR3 reads CASSPQGSGANVLTF. The CDR3 DNA is TGTGCCAGCTCACCTCAGGGTTCTGGGGCCAACGTCCTGACTTTC. V gene TRBV18 combines with J gene TRBJ2-6, with D maybe TRBD1 (5 bases). The germline V gene has CDR1 KGHSH and CDR2 LQKENI. The CDR3 loop spans 15 amino acids. Trimming took off 3 bases at V and 1 base at J, with 7 bases between the two ends. The whole variable domain, filled in from reference TRBV18 and TRBJ2-6, reads NAGVMQNPRHLVRRRGQEARLRCSPMKGHSHVYWYRQLPEEGLKFMVYLQKENIIDESGMPKERFSAEFPKEGPSILRIQQVVRGDSAAYFCASSPQGSGANVLTFGAGSRLTVL.

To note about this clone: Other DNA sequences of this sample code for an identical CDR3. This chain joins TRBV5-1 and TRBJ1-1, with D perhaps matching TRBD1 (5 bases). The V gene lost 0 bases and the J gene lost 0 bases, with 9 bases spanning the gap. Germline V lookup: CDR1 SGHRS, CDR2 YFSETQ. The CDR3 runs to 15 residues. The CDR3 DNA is TGCGCCAGCAGCTTGGTGACAGTGATGAACACTGAAGCTTTCTTT. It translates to CASSLVTVMNTEAFF.

CDR3 DNA sequence: TGTGCCAGCAGCGTAGGGACAGGGGGCCCTGGAGCTTTCTTT. Its translation is CASSVGTGGPGAFF. This chain uses TRBV9 with TRBJ1-1, with 11 bases identical to TRBD1. This CDR3 has 14 residues. Germline V gene sequence: CDR1 SGDLS, CDR2 YYNGEE. The V gene end was trimmed by 0 bases and the J gene end by 10 bases; junction bases not matched to a gene: 5.

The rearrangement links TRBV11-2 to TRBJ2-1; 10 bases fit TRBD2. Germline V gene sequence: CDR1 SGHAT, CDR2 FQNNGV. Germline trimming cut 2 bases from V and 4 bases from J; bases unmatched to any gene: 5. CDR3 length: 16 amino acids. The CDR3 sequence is CASSLTLAGAYNEQFF. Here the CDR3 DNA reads TGTGCCAGCAGCTTAACCCTAGCGGGGGCGTACAATGAGCAGTTCTTC.